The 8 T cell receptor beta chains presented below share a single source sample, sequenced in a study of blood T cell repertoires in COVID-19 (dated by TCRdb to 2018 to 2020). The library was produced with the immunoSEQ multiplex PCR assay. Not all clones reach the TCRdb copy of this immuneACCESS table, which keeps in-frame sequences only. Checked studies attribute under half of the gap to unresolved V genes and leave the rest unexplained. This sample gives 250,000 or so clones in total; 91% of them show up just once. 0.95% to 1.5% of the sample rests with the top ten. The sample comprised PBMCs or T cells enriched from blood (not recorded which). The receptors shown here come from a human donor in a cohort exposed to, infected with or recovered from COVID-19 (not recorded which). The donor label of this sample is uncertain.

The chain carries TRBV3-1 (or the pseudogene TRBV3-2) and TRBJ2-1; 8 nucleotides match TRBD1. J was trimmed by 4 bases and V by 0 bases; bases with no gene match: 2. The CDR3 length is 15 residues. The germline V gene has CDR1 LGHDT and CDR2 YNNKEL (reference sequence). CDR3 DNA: TGTGCCAGCAGCCAAGATTACAGGGGGTACAATGAGCAGTTCTTC. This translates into CASSQDYRGYNEQFF.

CDR3 sequence (DNA): TGTGCCATCAGTGACAGGGCTAACCAGCCCCAGCATTTT. Protein: CAISDRANQPQHF. The chain is built from TRBV10-3 and TRBJ1-5, with a possible D match to TRBD1 (5 bases). The CDR3 covers 13 residues. V was pared by 3 bases and J by 7 bases, with 10 bases between. The germline gives CDR1 ENHRY, CDR2 SYGVKD.

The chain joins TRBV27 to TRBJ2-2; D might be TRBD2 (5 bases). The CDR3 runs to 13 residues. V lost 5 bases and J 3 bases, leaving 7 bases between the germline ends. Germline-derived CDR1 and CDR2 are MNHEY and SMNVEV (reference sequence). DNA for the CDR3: TGTGCCAGCAGTCAGCGGTACACCGGGGAGCTGTTTTTT. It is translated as CASSQRYTGELFF.

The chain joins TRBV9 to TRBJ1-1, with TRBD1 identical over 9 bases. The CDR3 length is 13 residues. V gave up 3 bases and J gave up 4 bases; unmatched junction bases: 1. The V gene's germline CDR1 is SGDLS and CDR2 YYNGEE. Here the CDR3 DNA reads TGTGCCAGCAGCGGGACAGGGGCCACTGAAGCTTTCTTT. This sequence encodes CASSGTGATEAFF. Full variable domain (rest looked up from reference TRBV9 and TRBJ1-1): DSGVTQTPKHLITATGQRVTLRCSPRSGDLSVYWYQQSLDQGLQFLIQYYNGEERAKGNILERFSAQQFPDLHSELNLSSLELGDSALYFCASSGTGATEAFFGQGTRLTVV.

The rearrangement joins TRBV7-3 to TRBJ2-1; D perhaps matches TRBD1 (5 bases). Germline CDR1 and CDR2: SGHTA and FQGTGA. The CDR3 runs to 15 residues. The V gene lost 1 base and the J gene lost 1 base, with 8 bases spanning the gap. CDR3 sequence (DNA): TGTGCCAGCAGCTTAAACGCAGGGTCCTACAATGAGCAGTTCTTC. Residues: CASSLNAGSYNEQFF.

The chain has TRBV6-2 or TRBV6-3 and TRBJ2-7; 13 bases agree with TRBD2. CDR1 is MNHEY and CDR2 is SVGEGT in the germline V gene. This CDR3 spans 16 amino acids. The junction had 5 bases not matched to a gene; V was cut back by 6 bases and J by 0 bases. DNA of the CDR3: TGTGCCAGCAGCGATCGACTAGCGGGGGGCTCCTACGAGCAGTACTTC. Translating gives CASSDRLAGGSYEQYF.

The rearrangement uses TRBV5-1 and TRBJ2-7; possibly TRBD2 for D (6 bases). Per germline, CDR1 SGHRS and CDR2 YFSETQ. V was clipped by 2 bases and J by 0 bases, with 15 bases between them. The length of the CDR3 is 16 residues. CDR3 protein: CASSFILGGISYEQYF. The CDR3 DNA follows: TGCGCCAGCAGCTTTATTCTTGGCGGGATCTCCTACGAGCAGTACTTC.

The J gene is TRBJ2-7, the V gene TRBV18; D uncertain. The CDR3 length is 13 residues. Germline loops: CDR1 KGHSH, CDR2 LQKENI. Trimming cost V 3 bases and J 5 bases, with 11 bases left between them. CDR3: CASSPPNGHEQYF. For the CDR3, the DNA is TGTGCCAGCTCACCCCCAAATGGCCACGAGCAGTACTTC.